The source of this T cell receptor (beta chain) is a study of shared clonotypes between healthy human individuals. The study's findings and limits: Naive subsets, compared against memory subsets, generally had larger estimated richness values.

Turning to this clone: Its antigen is currently unknown.

Germline lookup yields CDR1 SGHTA and CDR2 FQGTGA. V shed 5 bases and J 0 bases; nucleotides not matched to a gene: 6. The CDR3 runs 15 residues. This table comes from immunoSEQ multiplex PCR, and its TCRdb copy is limited to in-frame clones, with some not included. The table lists over a million clones, approximately 80% of them singletons. The chain couples TRBV7-3 to TRBJ2-5; TRBD1 agrees at 7 bases. This receptor was identified in a man aged 18 to 30 in good health. Some clones in this sample may be carry-over from other donors' samples. Sample: memory CD4+ T cells from PBMCs. Subset given: CD45RA-negative fraction. The DNA for the CDR3 is TGTGCCAGCAGCCTCCAGACAGGGCACCAAGAGACCCAGTACTTC. Its protein product is CASSLQTGHQETQYF.